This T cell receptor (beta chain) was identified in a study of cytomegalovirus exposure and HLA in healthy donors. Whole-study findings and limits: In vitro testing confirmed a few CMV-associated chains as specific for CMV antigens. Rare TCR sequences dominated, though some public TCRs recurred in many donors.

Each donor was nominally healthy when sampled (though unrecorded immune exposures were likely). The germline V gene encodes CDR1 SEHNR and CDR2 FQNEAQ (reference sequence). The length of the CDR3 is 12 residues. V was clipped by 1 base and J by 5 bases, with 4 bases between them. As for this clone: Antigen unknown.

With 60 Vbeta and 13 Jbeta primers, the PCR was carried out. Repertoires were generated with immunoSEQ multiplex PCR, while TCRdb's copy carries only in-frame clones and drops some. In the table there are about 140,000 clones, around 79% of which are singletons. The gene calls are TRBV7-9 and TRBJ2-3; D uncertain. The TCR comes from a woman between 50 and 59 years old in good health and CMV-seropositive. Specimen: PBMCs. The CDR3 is CASSLDKDTQYF. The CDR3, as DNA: TGTGCCAGCAGCTTAGACAAAGATACGCAGTATTTT.